This T cell receptor (beta chain) was captured in a study of cytomegalovirus exposure and HLA in healthy donors. The PCR contained 60 Vbeta and 13 Jbeta primers. Libraries were prepared by immunoSEQ multiplex PCR; TCRdb keeps only in-frame clonotypes and omits some of them. The sample shows approximately 160,000 clones, 75% of them seen only once. The CDR3 has 14 residues. CDR1 and CDR2 from the germline V gene are KGHSH and LQKENI. The junction had 3 bases not matched to a gene; V was cut back by 6 bases and J by 2 bases. The V and J genes are TRBV18 and TRBJ2-1; 8 bases align to TRBD1. The TCR originated in a woman in her forties or fifties in good health and CMV-seropositive. Material for sequencing was PBMCs. CDR3 DNA: TGTGCCAGCTCCCAGGACAGGGCCTACAATGAGCAGTTCTTC. Amino acid sequence: CASSQDRAYNEQFF. The whole variable domain, filled in from reference TRBV18 and TRBJ2-1, reads NAGVMQNPRHLVRRRGQEARLRCSPMKGHSHVYWYRQLPEEGLKFMVYLQKENIIDESGMPKERFSAEFPKEGPSILRIQQVVRGDSAAYFCASSQDRAYNEQFFGPGTRLTVL.